In its sample, the clone carrying this T cell receptor (beta chain) was seen many times. Its matching antigen is unknown. Germline V CDR1 and CDR2: MNHEY, SVGEGT. The CDR3 spans 12 residues. The V end was cut by 2 bases, the J end by 5 bases, with 7 bases between. The data originate from a study of regulatory T cells in long-lasting Graves disease. As for the study in general: Persistent cases were those of Graves' disease that involved over 5 years of antithyroid drugs with positive TSH receptor antibodies.

Findings and limits, study-wide: Persistent Graves' patients showed a TCR diversity that was lower than that of newly diagnosed ones. Thyroid tissue was not studied; only peripheral blood was.

Arm-PCR with iRepertoire HTBI primers amplified the CDR3 regions for these TCR beta libraries. Each CDR3 protein is one row after TCRdb ran MiXCR on the multiplex PCR reads. The sample holds around 500,000 distinct CDR3 sequences, around 20% seen once. The sample's time point: persistent/refractory GD, antithyroid drugs over 5 years with positive TRAb. The TCR library used RNA extracted from PBMCs. The guidelines of the American Thyroid Association were the basis for diagnosing Graves' disease. This chain uses TRBV6-2 or TRBV6-3 with TRBJ2-7; the D gene is possibly TRBD1 (6 bases). This receptor was identified in a female donor with Graves disease. The source was peripheral blood mononuclear cells (PBMCs), collected when the disease was refractory, from a patient treated with antithyroid drugs. The CDR3 spells CASSYPGDEQYF. For the CDR3, the DNA is TGTGCCAGCAGTTACCCAGGGGACGAGCAGTACTTC.